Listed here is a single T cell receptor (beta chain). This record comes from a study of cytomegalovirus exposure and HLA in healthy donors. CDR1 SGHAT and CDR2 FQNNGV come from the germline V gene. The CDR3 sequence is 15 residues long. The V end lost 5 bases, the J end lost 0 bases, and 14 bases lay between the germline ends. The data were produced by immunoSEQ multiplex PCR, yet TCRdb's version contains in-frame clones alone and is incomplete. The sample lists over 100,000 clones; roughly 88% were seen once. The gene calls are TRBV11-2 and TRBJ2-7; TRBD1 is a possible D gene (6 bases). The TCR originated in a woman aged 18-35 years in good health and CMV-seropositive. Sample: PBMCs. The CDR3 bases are TGTGCCAGCAGCCCAGGTCAGGACAGCTCCTACGAGCAGTACTTC. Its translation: CASSPGQDSSYEQYF.